This T cell receptor beta chain emerged from a study of identifying expanded T cells in peripheral blood. Study outcomes and limitations: Variance in clone template counts between approximately two-week samples significantly increased with total template count across all healthy donors. Over around two and four weeks, about 15 and 19 clones changed, versus roughly 1.1 between replicates.

Healthy donors had no documented immune events, such as infections, while sampled. Turning to this clone: Its antigen is undetermined.

The repertoire was sequenced with immunoSEQ multiplex PCR; TCRdb's copy has only in-frame clones and lacks some. The sample contains around 66,000 clones, around 87% of which appear only once. The sequence was obtained from a person aged 18 to 69 in good health. Sequencing was done on a sample of blood.

CDR3 in amino acids: CASSPFSGNEQFF. CDR3 DNA: TGTGCCAGCTCACCATTTAGCGGGAATGAGCAGTTCTTC. J is TRBJ2-1 and V is TRBV18; 7 positions agree with TRBD2. V lost 2 bases, J lost 7 bases, and 2 bases stayed unmatched. The V gene's germline CDR1 is KGHSH and CDR2 LQKENI. This CDR3 contains 13 residues.